Listed here are 2 T cell receptor beta chains from one sample, sequenced in a study of human T cells and chemical hapten exposure. The time point: pre-sensitization, week 0. Documented treatment: therapeutic diphenylcyclopropenone sensitization with weekly scalp DPC. TCRdb analysed the RACE reads with MiXCR anew, one entry per CDR3 protein. The sample has some 250,000 distinct CDR3 sequences, approximately 8% seen once. This specimen consisted of whole blood, obtained in connection with sensitization to the hapten diphenylcyclopropenone (DPC). The receptors were sampled from a young man with alopecia areata. Some clones in this sample may be carry-over from other donors' samples.

The chain couples TRBV20-1 to TRBJ1-1; D not resolved. The V end was cut by 4 bases, the J end by 3 bases, with 12 bases between. Germline V gene data show CDR1 as DFQATT and CDR2 as SNEGSKA (reference sequence). There are 13 residues in the CDR3. CDR3 in amino acids: CSATRTRDTEAFF. The CDR3 nucleotides read TGCAGTGCTACGAGGACGAGGGACACTGAAGCTTTCTTT.

This clonotype was observed a handful of times. One end of the junction fails to match germline, which may point to a read error. The rearrangement joins TRBV6-1 to TRBJ2-5; 9 nucleotides align to TRBD2. The CDR3 covers 19 residues. Germline V CDR1 and CDR2: MNHNS, SASEGT. CDR3 coding DNA: TGTGCCAGCAGCGAAGACCCCATCGGATTTAGCGGGGGTCGAGAGACCCAGTACTTC. This translates into CASSEDPIGFSGGRETQYF.